Listed below are T cell receptor beta chains from one sample, sequenced in a study of blood T cell repertoires in COVID-19. This table comes from immunoSEQ multiplex PCR, and its TCRdb copy is limited to in-frame clones, with some not included. The data show about 76,000 clones, with 70% to 90% seen just once and roughly 8.9% held by the top ten. Sequenced input: peripheral blood. These TCRs come from a man aged 50-59 years with COVID-19, enrolled during active disease. Both conserved end residues are part of each CDR3. Fields, in order: V gene, J gene, clone size, D gene, CDR3 DNA, CDR3 protein. The D gene is left open where the match is weak. The listing skips clone size in some rows; elsewhere it reads once, few, many or a size class.

>TRBV5-1|TRBJ2-1|-|-
TGCGCCAGCAGCTTGGACAGGAGCTACAATGAGCAGTTCTTC
CASSLDRSYNEQFF
>TRBV6-4|TRBJ2-1|once|TRBD1
TGTGCCAGCAAAAGGGACAGGGCGGGCAATGAGCAGTTCTTC
CASKRDRAGNEQFF
>TRBV28|TRBJ1-5|-|-
TGTGCCAGCAGTACGACAGAGACGGCCCAGCATTTT
CASSTTETAQHF
>TRBV6-5|TRBJ1-1|-|-
TGTGCCAGCAGCCTGAGCACAGGGAACACTGAAGCTTTCTTT
CASSLSTGNTEAFF
>TRBV29-1|TRBJ1-4|-|-
TGCAGCGCCGGGGGAGGGTATGAAAAACTGTTTTTT
CSAGGGYEKLFF
>TRBV7-2|TRBJ1-6|-|TRBD1
TGTGCCAGCAGCTCGGGACAGCCGAATTCACCCCTCCACTTT
CASSSGQPNSPLHF
>TRBV30|TRBJ1-2|-|TRBD1
TGTGCCTGGACGGGACAGGGGTTTGTCTACACCTTC
CAWTGQGFVYTF
>TRBV24-1|TRBJ2-5|-|-
TGTGCCACCAGTGAGGACAGCCGGGGGACCCAGTACTTC
CATSEDSRGTQYF
>TRBV29-1|TRBJ1-1|-|-
TGCAGCGTTGAAGATCTGTACACTGAAGCTTTCTTT
CSVEDLYTEAFF
>TRBV15|TRBJ2-4|-|TRBD2
TGTGCCACCAGCAGACTAGCGGGAGTGGGACACATTCAGTACTTC
CATSRLAGVGHIQYF
>TRBV6-4|TRBJ2-7|-|TRBD2
TGTGCCAGCAAACTAGCGGGAGTGCTTAACTACGAGCAGTACTTC
CASKLAGVLNYEQYF
>TRBV5-1|TRBJ2-1|-|-
TGCGCCAGCAGCTTAACAGGGCGACGGGAGGTCTTC
CASSLTGRREVF
>TRBV29-1|TRBJ1-2|few|TRBD1
TGCAGCGTCGTACAGGGGGCGCGTGGCTACACCTTC
CSVVQGARGYTF
>TRBV19|TRBJ1-5|-|-
TGTGCCAGTAGTGTCAGGGGATTTAGGAGCAATCAGCCCCAGCATTTT
CASSVRGFRSNQPQHF
>TRBV11-2|TRBJ1-1|-|-
TGTGCCAGCAGCTTAGCAGGGAACACTGAAGCTTTCTTT
CASSLAGNTEAFF
>TRBV25-1|TRBJ1-2|-|TRBD1
TGTGCCAGCAGTGGGGACAGTTACTATGGCTACACCTTC
CASSGDSYYGYTF
>TRBV23-1|TRBJ2-5|-|-
TGCGCCAGCAGTCCGTTAGCGGAGCAAGAGACCCAGTACTTC
CASSPLAEQETQYF
>TRBV15|TRBJ2-2|-|TRBD2
TGTGCCACCAGCAGAGGAGCGGGAGGTTTTGGGGAGCTGTTTTTT
CATSRGAGGFGELFF
>TRBV10-3|TRBJ2-1|once|TRBD1
TGTGCCATCAGTGACTCAGGGGGCGCAAGTTCCAATGAGCAGTTCTTC
CAISDSGGASSNEQFF
>TRBV9|TRBJ1-1|few|-
TGTGCCAGCAGCGTAGGGCAGGGCACGAACACTGAAGCTTTCTTT
CASSVGQGTNTEAFF
>TRBV30|TRBJ1-5|-|-
TGTGCCTGGAGTGTACCGGGGCGGGGGGATCAGCCCCAGCATTTT
CAWSVPGRGDQPQHF
>TRBV27|TRBJ2-2|-|TRBD2
TGTGCCAGCAGTTTAGGCGGGAGCACCGGGGAGCTGTTTTTT
CASSLGGSTGELFF
>TRBV6-5|TRBJ1-2|once|-
TGTGCCAGCAGTTACTCGAGGGCAGTAGAGAACTATGGCTACACCTTC
CASSYSRAVENYGYTF
>TRBV20-1|TRBJ2-4|-|-
TGCAGTGGAGCGAAAAACATTCAGTACTTC
CSGAKNIQYF
>TRBV20-1|TRBJ1-2|once|TRBD1
TGCAGTGCTAGTATGACAGGGTTCGATGGCTACACCTTC
CSASMTGFDGYTF
>TRBV19|TRBJ1-2|-|-
TGTGCCAGTAGTGGATACAGGCCTTTGGCCGCTGGCTACACCTTC
CASSGYRPLAAGYTF
>TRBV6-6|TRBJ1-2|-|-
TGTGCCAGCAGGTCTAGCGGGGGAAACTATGGCTACACCTTC
CASRSSGGNYGYTF
>TRBV19|TRBJ2-2|-|TRBD2
TGTGCCAGTAGTCGGGGACTAGCGGGAGCGAACACCGGGGAGCTGTTTTTT
CASSRGLAGANTGELFF
>TRBV18|TRBJ2-7|-|TRBD1
TGTGCCAGCTCAGCGACAGGGCCCGAGCAGTACTTC
CASSATGPEQYF
>TRBV5-8|TRBJ1-1|-|TRBD1
TGTGCCAGCACTCCGGGACAGCCGAACACTGAAGCTTTCTTT
CASTPGQPNTEAFF
>TRBV9|TRBJ2-1|-|TRBD1
TGTGCCAGCAGCCCGCGACAGGGGGGGACCTACAATGAGCAGTTCTTC
CASSPRQGGTYNEQFF
>TRBV4-1|TRBJ2-2|-|TRBD2
TGCGCCAGCAGCCAAGGAGGGACTAGTGGAAACACCGGGGAGCTGTTTTTT
CASSQGGTSGNTGELFF
>TRBV6-1|TRBJ2-7|once|-
TGTGCCAGCAGTGAAGTGGCTGGGGAGCCCTACGAGCAGTACTTC
CASSEVAGEPYEQYF
>TRBV11-2|TRBJ2-7|once|-
TGTGCCAGCAGCTCCCCCCATAGCTCCTACGAGCAGTACTTC
CASSSPHSSYEQYF
>TRBV2|TRBJ2-7|-|TRBD1
TGTGCCAGCAGGAGGACAGGGGGCCGGAACGAGCAGTACTTC
CASRRTGGRNEQYF
>TRBV21-1|TRBJ1-5|-|-
TGTGCCAGCAGCAAAGCGCCGAGGGACAGGGGGGAGGGCAATCAGCCCCAGCATTTT
CASSKAPRDRGEGNQPQHF
>TRBV30|TRBJ1-1|-|-
TGTGCCTGGAAGGCCGGGTACACTGAAGCTTTCTTT
CAWKAGYTEAFF
>TRBV11-3|TRBJ2-7|-|-
TGTGCCAGCAGCCGAGGGGGATCAACCTACGAGCAGTACTTC
CASSRGGSTYEQYF
>TRBV6-1|TRBJ1-2|-|-
TGTGCCAGCAGTGAAGGGACATTCTATGGCTACACCTTC
CASSEGTFYGYTF
>TRBV5-5|TRBJ2-1|-|TRBD1
TGTGCCAGCAGCCCGGGGACAGGCGGAATAAACAATGAGCAGTTCTTC
CASSPGTGGINNEQFF
>TRBV24-1|TRBJ2-1|-|TRBD2
TGTGCCACCAGTGAGGCGGGAGGGACGGCCGATGAGCAGTTCTTC
CATSEAGGTADEQFF
>TRBV5-4|TRBJ1-5|-|-
TGTGCCAGCAGCTTCTCAGGTCAGCCCCAGCATTTT
CASSFSGQPQHF
>TRBV7-3|TRBJ2-3|-|-
TGTGCCAGCAGTCGAGGGGCGGGAACTAGCACAGATACGCAGTATTTT
CASSRGAGTSTDTQYF
>TRBV7-3|TRBJ2-3|-|TRBD2
TGTGCCAGCAGCTTATCGGCGGGAGGAACAGATACGCAGTATTTT
CASSLSAGGTDTQYF
>TRBV11-1|TRBJ1-6|few|-
TGTGCCAGCAGCTCCCTACAGGGAGACTCACCCCTCCACTTT
CASSSLQGDSPLHF
>TRBV10-2|TRBJ2-7|-|-
TGCGCCAGCAGTGAGTCCCCCGGGTTCTACGAGCAGTACTTC
CASSESPGFYEQYF
>TRBV6-5|TRBJ1-2|once|-
TGTGCCAGCAGTTATGGCGGGCAGAACTATGGCTACACCTTC
CASSYGGQNYGYTF
>TRBV5-5|TRBJ2-7|-|-
TGTGCCAGCAGCTTGGAAGCCGAGAGGGAGCAGTACTTC
CASSLEAEREQYF
>TRBV3-1/TRBV3-2|TRBJ2-1|-|TRBD2
TGTGCCAGCAGCGGGTTTGTGACTAGCAGGTCCTACAATGAGCAGTTCTTC
CASSGFVTSRSYNEQFF
>TRBV2|TRBJ1-1|-|-
TGTGCCAGCAGCGGGGAAGACACTGAAGCTTTCTTT
CASSGEDTEAFF